The 25 T cell receptor beta chains listed next were all sequenced from one sample in a study of blood T cell repertoires in COVID-19. Sequencing used immunoSEQ multiplex PCR; TCRdb keeps in-frame clones, though not all of them. The sample holds nearly 350,000 clones, more than 85% seen once. Input material: PBMCs or T cells enriched from blood (not recorded which). The source of these receptors is a woman in her 30s who had recovered from COVID-19.

The rearrangement uses TRBV27 and TRBJ1-2, with 7 nucleotides matching TRBD1. CDR1 is MNHEY, CDR2 SMNVEV, per germline (reference sequence). The CDR3 loop spans 14 amino acids. Losses at the gene ends were 6 bases for V and 8 bases for J; bases not matched to a gene: 12. In DNA, the CDR3 is TGTGCCAGCAGAACAAGACAGGGATCCTGGGGCTACACCTTC. Translating it yields CASRTRQGSWGYTF.

This clone was counted a few times. The gene calls are TRBV29-1 and TRBJ1-2; 8 bases are a match to TRBD1. Germline V gene lookup returns CDR1 SQVTM and CDR2 ANQGSEA. J lost 8 bases, V lost 7 bases, and 12 bases had no gene match. This CDR3 has 13 amino acids. The CDR3 nucleotides read TGCAGCGACTCAAGTGCAGGGGGCAAGGGCTACACCTTC. Amino acid sequence: CSDSSAGGKGYTF.

The genes are TRBV6-9 and TRBJ2-7; 12 nucleotides line up with TRBD1. Germline-derived CDR1 and CDR2 are MNHGY and SVAAGI. This CDR3 is 15 amino acids long. V lost 8 bases, J lost 6 bases, and 11 bases stayed unmatched. In DNA, the CDR3 is TGTGCCAGCCGTTCGGGACAGGGGGCGCAGTCCGAGCAGTACTTC. Translating gives CASRSGQGAQSEQYF.

This chain uses TRBV10-1 with TRBJ1-2; 8 positions agree with TRBD1. CDR1 WNHNN and CDR2 SYGVQD come from the germline V gene (reference sequence). This CDR3 region has 13 residues. V was pared by 3 bases and J by 8 bases, with 5 bases of the junction left unmatched. The CDR3 DNA reads as TGCGCCAGCAGTGAAAGCAGGGGGCGAGGCTACACCTTC. It is translated as CASSESRGRGYTF.

In this sample, this clone turned up once. This rearrangement joins TRBV7-2 to TRBJ2-5, with 7 bases identical to TRBD2. CDR1 and CDR2 from the germline V gene are SGHTA and FQGNSA. V dropped 4 bases and J dropped 1; count of bases not matched to a gene: 3. CDR3 length equals 14 residues. CDR3: CASSSRGFQETQYF. Here the CDR3 DNA reads TGTGCCAGCAGCTCGCGGGGGTTCCAAGAGACCCAGTACTTC.

Worth noting for this clone: The same CDR3 arises from other DNA sequences in this sample as well. The chain is built from TRBV30 and TRBJ1-1, with D possibly matching TRBD1 (5 bases). Germline assignment: CDR1 GTSNPN and CDR2 SVGIG (reference sequence). The germline V and J ends were trimmed by 0 bases and 4 bases, with 9 bases remaining between them. This CDR3 contains 13 residues. CDR3 nucleotides: TGTGCCTGGAGTGTACTGGGGGGCACTGAAGCTTTCTTT. Amino acid sequence: CAWSVLGGTEAFF.

V and J are TRBV19 and TRBJ1-2, with 7 nucleotides matching TRBD1. The junction had 11 bases not matched to a gene; V was cut back by 5 bases and J by 2 bases. The germline gives CDR1 LNHDA, CDR2 SQIVND (reference sequence). The length of the CDR3 is 16 residues. For the CDR3, the DNA is TGTGCCAGTAGTCCTACTGACAGGGCCAAAAACTATGGCTACACCTTC. Protein sequence: CASSPTDRAKNYGYTF. The full variable domain, rest sourced from reference TRBV19 and TRBJ1-2, is DGGITQSPKYLFRKEGQNVTLSCEQNLNHDAMYWYRQDPGQGLRLIYYSQIVNDFQKGDIAEGYSVSREKKESFPLTVTSAQKNPTAFYLCASSPTDRAKNYGYTFGSGTRLTVV.

This chain joins TRBV12-3 or TRBV12-4 and TRBJ2-7; 8 bases match TRBD2. V trimming: 6 bases; J trimming: 6 bases; junction bases outside the gene matches: 7. This CDR3 comprises 13 residues. The CDR3 bases are TGTGCCAGCAGCGGGAGGGGGGGTGGCGAGCAGTACTTC. As protein: CASSGRGGGEQYF.

The CDR3 region has the DNA TGTGCCAGCAGCTTAGCGACGTGGTGGGCGAGCGGGGGGGCCATGGAGACCCAGTACTTC. Its translation is CASSLATWWASGGAMETQYF. This chain joins TRBV7-2 and TRBJ2-5, with 10 positions matching TRBD2. Germline V gene sequence: CDR1 SGHTA, CDR2 FQGNSA. This CDR3 region has 20 residues. Trimming removed 0 bases from V and 5 bases from J; junction bases left unmatched: 18.

This clone was observed once. The chain recombines TRBV5-8 with TRBJ1-1; D is ambiguous. Trimming cost V 0 bases and J 3 bases, with 6 bases left between them. The CDR3 has 13 amino acids. Germline V gives CDR1 SGHTS, CDR2 YDEGEE. This CDR3 is CASSLGEDTEAFF. The CDR3 DNA follows: TGTGCCAGCAGCTTGGGGGAGGACACTGAAGCTTTCTTT.

The gene calls are TRBV11-2 and TRBJ2-7, with D tentatively TRBD1 (5 bases). The CDR3 extends over 14 amino acids. Germline CDR1 and CDR2: SGHAT and FQNNGV. Trimming took 2 bases from V and 3 from J, leaving 11 bases between them. CDR3 in DNA: TGTGCCAGCAGCTTAAGGGGCCGCCTCTACGAGCAGTACTTC. It yields the protein CASSLRGRLYEQYF.

This chain connects TRBV5-1 to TRBJ1-1; 10 bases agree with TRBD1. Germline CDR1 SGHRS, CDR2 YFSETQ. V was clipped by 7 bases and J by 0 bases; unmatched bases: 3. The CDR3 sequence is 14 residues long. The CDR3 DNA reads as TGCGCCAGCGGACAGGGGGGTATGAACACTGAAGCTTTCTTT. As protein: CASGQGGMNTEAFF.

This clone was picked up a small number of times. The chain couples TRBV3-1 (or the pseudogene TRBV3-2) to TRBJ2-1; 12 bases agree with TRBD2. This CDR3 comprises 14 residues. Germline V gives CDR1 LGHDT, CDR2 YNNKEL (reference sequence). V gave up 4 bases and J gave up 6 bases; unmatched junction bases: 1. CDR3 sequence: CASSPSGGANEQFF. CDR3 DNA: TGTGCCAGCAGCCCTAGCGGGGGGGCCAATGAGCAGTTCTTC.

This clone was recorded only once. The CDR3, as DNA: TGTGCCAGCAGCCAATTCGGTGCTGGAAACACCATATATTTT. It codes for CASSQFGAGNTIYF. The V call is TRBV3-1 (or the pseudogene TRBV3-2), the J call TRBJ1-3, with unresolved D. V shed 2 bases and J shed 2 bases, with 7 bases lying between them. The CDR3 totals 14 residues. Germline CDR1 reads LGHDT; CDR2 reads YNNKEL (reference sequence).

The rearrangement joins TRBV7-9 to TRBJ1-5; TRBD1 matches at 8 bases. The CDR3 consists of 15 residues. With V trimmed by 2 bases and J by 3 bases, 3 bases remained unmatched. Germline CDR1 SEHNR, CDR2 FQNEAQ (reference sequence). The DNA for the CDR3 is TGTGCCAGCAGCTTATCCCAGGGGGCCAATCAGCCCCAGCATTTT. Translated: CASSLSQGANQPQHF.

The CDR3 DNA reads as TGTGCCAGCAGCAGAGACAGGGTGTCCCTTAATCAGCCCCAGCATTTT. Its protein product is CASSRDRVSLNQPQHF. V usage is TRBV6-6 and J usage is TRBJ1-5, with 7 bases aligning to TRBD1. Germline values: CDR1 MNHNY, CDR2 SVGAGI (reference sequence). V lost 6 bases to trimming and J lost 4 bases; unmatched junction nucleotides: 12. This CDR3 comprises 16 residues.

This clone was counted once. The chain uses TRBV2 and TRBJ1-4, with D uncertain. This CDR3 spans 15 amino acids. Trimming stripped 5 bases from V and 6 bases from J, with 16 bases between. Per the germline V gene, CDR1 is SNHLY and CDR2 is FYNNEI. CDR3 residues: CASSPTPPPDEKLFF. The CDR3 bases are TGTGCCAGCAGTCCTACCCCTCCCCCGGATGAAAAACTGTTTTTT.

Only a few counts were recorded for this clone. The chain couples TRBV19 to TRBJ1-1; D uncertain. The V and J ends lost 6 bases and 7 bases respectively, with 15 bases between them. The CDR3 totals 13 residues. Germline CDR1 reads LNHDA; CDR2 reads SQIVND (reference sequence). The CDR3 DNA reads TGTGCCAGTAGCCACCGGCGGAGGTATGAAGCTTTCTTT. It encodes CASSHRRRYEAFF.

The chain has TRBV6-1 and TRBJ1-5; TRBD1 matches 10 bases. In germline, CDR1 is MNHNS, CDR2 SASEGT. V lost 4 bases, J lost 0 bases, and 12 bases stayed unmatched. CDR3 length: 19 amino acids. Written as DNA, the CDR3 is TGTGCCAGCAGTGGGGATTGGACAGGGGGTTTTAGTAGCAATCAGCCCCAGCATTTT. This codes for CASSGDWTGGFSSNQPQHF.

The rearrangement links TRBV29-1 to TRBJ2-3; 9 nucleotides match TRBD1. The CDR3 consists of 14 residues. J lost 4 bases, V lost 7 bases, and 9 bases had no gene match. Per germline, CDR1 SQVTM and CDR2 ANQGSEA. CDR3 in DNA: TGCAGCGACGGGACAGGGAAATACGCAGATACGCAGTATTTT. It specifies CSDGTGKYADTQYF.

The rearrangement uses TRBV30 and TRBJ1-4; 7 bases line up with TRBD1. The length of the CDR3 is 12 residues. Trimming at V came to 5 bases and at J to 8 bases, leaving 5 bases not matched to a gene. Germline CDR1 is GTSNPN and CDR2 is SVGIG (reference sequence). DNA of the CDR3: TGTGCCTGGGGGACAGCTAGGGAAAAACTGTTTTTT. This sequence encodes CAWGTAREKLFF.

V usage is TRBV5-4 and J usage is TRBJ2-2; 9 nucleotides line up with TRBD1. With V trimmed by 0 bases and J by 4 bases, 1 base remained unmatched. Per germline, CDR1 SGHNT and CDR2 YYREEE (reference sequence). The CDR3 is 15 amino acids. DNA of the CDR3: TGTGCCAGCAGCTTGGACAGGGGGCCCACCGGGGAGCTGTTTTTT. It codes for CASSLDRGPTGELFF.

CDR3 in amino acids: CASKATGEVYNEQFF. In DNA, the CDR3 is TGTGCCAGCAAGGCGACAGGGGAAGTGTACAATGAGCAGTTCTTC. This chain links TRBV28 with TRBJ2-1, with 8 nucleotides matching TRBD1. Germline trimming cut 7 bases from V and 4 bases from J; bases unmatched to any gene: 9. The CDR3 has 15 residues. The V gene's germline CDR1 is MDHEN and CDR2 SYDVKM.

The chain uses TRBV18 and TRBJ2-7, with 10 nucleotides matching TRBD1. Germline loops: CDR1 KGHSH, CDR2 LQKENI. J was trimmed by 0 bases and V by 3 bases; bases with no gene match: 23. This CDR3 comprises 22 residues. CDR3 protein: CASSPRLGTGDANSFPSYEQYF. The CDR3 DNA reads as TGTGCCAGCTCACCCCGGTTGGGGACAGGGGACGCGAACTCGTTTCCCTCCTACGAGCAGTACTTC.

The chain employs TRBV29-1 and TRBJ2-1; D is unresolved. The CDR3 covers 13 residues. Trimming stripped 3 bases from V and 6 bases from J, with 12 bases between. Germline-derived CDR1 and CDR2 are SQVTM and ANQGSEA. The CDR3 DNA reads TGCAGCGTTGACGGGTTAGAAAGCAATGAGCAGTTCTTC. Its translation is CSVDGLESNEQFF.